This T cell receptor (beta chain) was profiled in a study of T cell changes during pregnancy in multiple sclerosis. Clones were sequenced by immunoSEQ multiplex PCR, and TCRdb holds only the in-frame ones, with some missing. The table has fewer than 30,000 clones, about 88% seen once; the top ten hold approximately 17%. The specimen comprised CD8+ T cells from peripheral blood mononuclear cells, sampled in the second trimester of pregnancy. This receptor was identified in a female donor with multiple sclerosis, enrolled in a pregnancy study.

The CDR3 DNA reads TGTGCCAGCTGCGCCGGGACAGGGAGTGAAAAACTGTTTTTT. Residues: CASCAGTGSEKLFF. The chain couples TRBV2 to TRBJ1-4; 9 nucleotides agree with TRBD1. CDR3 size: 14 residues. The germline CDR1 and CDR2 sequences are SNHLY and FYNNEI. Unmatched junction bases numbered 8, after V lost 8 bases and J lost 7 bases.